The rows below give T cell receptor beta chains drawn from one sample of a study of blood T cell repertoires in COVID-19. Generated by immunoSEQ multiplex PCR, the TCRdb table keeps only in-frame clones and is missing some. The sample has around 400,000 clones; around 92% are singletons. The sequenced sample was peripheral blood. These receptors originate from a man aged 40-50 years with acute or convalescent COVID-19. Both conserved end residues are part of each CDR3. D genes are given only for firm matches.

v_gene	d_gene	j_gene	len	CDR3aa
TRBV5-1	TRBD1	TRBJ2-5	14	CASSLETGGKTQYF
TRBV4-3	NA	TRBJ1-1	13	CASSQDFGSEAFF
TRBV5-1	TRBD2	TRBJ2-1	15	CASSWGTSGSIEQFF
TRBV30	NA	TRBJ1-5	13	CAWSVTGSQPQHF
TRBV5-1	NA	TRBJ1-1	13	CASTEYTGLEAFF
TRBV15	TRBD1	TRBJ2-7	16	CATSRGDREGPYEQYF
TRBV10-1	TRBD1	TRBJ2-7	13	CASRGGQGHEQYF
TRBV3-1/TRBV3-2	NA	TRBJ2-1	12	CASSSLYNEQFF
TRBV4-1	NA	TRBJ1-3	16	CASSQEPAVARNTIYF
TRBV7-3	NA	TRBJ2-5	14	CASSLTGTSETQYF
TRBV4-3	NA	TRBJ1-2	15	CASSQDVQTNYGYTF
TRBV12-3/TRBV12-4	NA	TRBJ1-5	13	CASTPNRNQPQHF
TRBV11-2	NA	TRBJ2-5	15	CASTPGSDYQETQYF
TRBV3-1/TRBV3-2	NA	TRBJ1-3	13	CASSQAGGNTIYF